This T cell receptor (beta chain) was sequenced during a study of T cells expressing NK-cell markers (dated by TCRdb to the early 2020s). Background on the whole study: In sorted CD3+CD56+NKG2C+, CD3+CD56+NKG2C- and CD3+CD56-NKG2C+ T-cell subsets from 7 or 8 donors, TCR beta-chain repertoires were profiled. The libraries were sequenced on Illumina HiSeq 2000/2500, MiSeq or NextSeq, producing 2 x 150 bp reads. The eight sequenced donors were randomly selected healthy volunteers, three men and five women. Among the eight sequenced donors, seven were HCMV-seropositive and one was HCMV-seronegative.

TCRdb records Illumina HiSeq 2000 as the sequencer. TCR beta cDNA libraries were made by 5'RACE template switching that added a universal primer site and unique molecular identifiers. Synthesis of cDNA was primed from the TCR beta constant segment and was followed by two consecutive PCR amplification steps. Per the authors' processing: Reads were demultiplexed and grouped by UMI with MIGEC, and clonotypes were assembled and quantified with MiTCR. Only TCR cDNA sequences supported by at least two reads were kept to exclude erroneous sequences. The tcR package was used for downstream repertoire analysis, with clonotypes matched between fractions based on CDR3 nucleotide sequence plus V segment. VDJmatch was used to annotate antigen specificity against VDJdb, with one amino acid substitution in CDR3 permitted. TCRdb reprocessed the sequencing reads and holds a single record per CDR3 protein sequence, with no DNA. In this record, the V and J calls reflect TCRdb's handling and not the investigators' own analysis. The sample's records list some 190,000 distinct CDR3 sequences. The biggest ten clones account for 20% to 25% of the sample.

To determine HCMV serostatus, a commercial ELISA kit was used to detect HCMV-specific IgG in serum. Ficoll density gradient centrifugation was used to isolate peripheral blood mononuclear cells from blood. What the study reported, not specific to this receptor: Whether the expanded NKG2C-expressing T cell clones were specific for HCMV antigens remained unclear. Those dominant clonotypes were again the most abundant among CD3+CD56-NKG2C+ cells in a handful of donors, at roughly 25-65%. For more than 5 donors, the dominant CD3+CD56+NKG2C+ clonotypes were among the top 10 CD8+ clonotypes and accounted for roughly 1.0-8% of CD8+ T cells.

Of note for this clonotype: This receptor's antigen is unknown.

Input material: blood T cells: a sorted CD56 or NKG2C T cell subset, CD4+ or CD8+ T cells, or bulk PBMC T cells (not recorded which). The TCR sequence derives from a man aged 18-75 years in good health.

The CDR3 protein: CASSQAGPGGINIQYF. The sequence joins TRBV14 to TRBJ2-4; lacking DNA, the TRBD1 call made by TCRdb goes unchecked. Taken from the germline V gene, the CDR1 and CDR2 loops are SGHDN and FVKESK. Spanning cysteine to phenylalanine, the CDR3 consists of 16 amino acids. No DNA sequence was recorded.